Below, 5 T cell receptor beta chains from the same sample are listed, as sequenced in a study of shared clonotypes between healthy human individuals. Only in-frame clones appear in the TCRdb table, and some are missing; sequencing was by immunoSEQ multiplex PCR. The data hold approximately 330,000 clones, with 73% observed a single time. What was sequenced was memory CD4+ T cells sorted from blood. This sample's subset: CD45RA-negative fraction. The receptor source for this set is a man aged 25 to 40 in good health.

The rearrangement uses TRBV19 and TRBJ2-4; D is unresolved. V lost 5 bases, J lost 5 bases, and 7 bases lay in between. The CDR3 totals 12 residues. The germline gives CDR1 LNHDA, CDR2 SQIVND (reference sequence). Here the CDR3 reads CASSWDENIQYF. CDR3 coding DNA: TGTGCCAGTAGTTGGGATGAAAACATTCAGTACTTC.

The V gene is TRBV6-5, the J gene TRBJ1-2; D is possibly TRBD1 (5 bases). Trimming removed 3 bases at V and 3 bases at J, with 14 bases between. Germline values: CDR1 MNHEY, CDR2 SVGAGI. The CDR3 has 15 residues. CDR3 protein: CASSYVGVRDYGYTF. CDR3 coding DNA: TGTGCCAGCAGTTATGTGGGGGTTCGGGACTATGGCTACACCTTC.

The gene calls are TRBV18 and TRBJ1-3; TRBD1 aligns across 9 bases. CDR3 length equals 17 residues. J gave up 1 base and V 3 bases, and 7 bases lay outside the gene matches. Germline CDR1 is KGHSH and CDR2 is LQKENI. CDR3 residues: CASSPGTGYRSGNTIYF. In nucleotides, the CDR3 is TGTGCCAGCTCACCCGGGACAGGGTATCGATCTGGAAACACCATATATTTT. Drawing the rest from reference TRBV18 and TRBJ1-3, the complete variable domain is NAGVMQNPRHLVRRRGQEARLRCSPMKGHSHVYWYRQLPEEGLKFMVYLQKENIIDESGMPKERFSAEFPKEGPSILRIQQVVRGDSAAYFCASSPGTGYRSGNTIYFGEGSWLTVV.

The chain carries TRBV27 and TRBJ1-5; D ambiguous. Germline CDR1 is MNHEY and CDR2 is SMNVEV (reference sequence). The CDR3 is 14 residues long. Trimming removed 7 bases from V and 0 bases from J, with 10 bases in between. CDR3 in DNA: TGTGCCAGCAACGGAGGGAATAGCAATCAGCCCCAGCATTTT. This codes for CASNGGNSNQPQHF.

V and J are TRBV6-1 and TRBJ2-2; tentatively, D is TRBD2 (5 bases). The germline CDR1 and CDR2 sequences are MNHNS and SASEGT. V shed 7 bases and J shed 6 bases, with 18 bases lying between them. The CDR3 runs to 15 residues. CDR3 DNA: TGTGCCAGCACTGGAGAGGCGGGTGTACCCGGGGAGCTGTTTTTT. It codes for CASTGEAGVPGELFF.